These 32 T cell receptor beta chains originate from one sample sequenced in a study of beta chain features in type 1 diabetes. Study-level points and caveats: For Type 1 diabetes patients, all four CD4+ subsets carried TCRB CDR3s that were moderately but significantly shorter.

As every portion of the isolated RNA was reverse transcribed, the sequencing read expressed TCRB transcripts. TCRdb's copy holds only in-frame clones and misses some; the assay was immunoSEQ multiplex PCR. The sample lists 130,000 or so clones, around 10% occurring once. These receptors have no identified antigens. Sequencing used central memory CD4+ T cells from blood. The receptors shown here come from a man in his thirties or forties with type 1 diabetes.

The chain couples TRBV7-3 to TRBJ2-5, with 7 bases aligning to TRBD1. The germline V gene has CDR1 SGHTA and CDR2 FQGTGA. With 2 bases clipped from V and 7 bases from J, the junction kept 7 bases outside the gene matches. The CDR3 contains 14 residues. CDR3 coding DNA: TGTGCCAGCAGCTTAGCCCGGGACAGCAGGACCCAGTACTTC. It specifies CASSLARDSRTQYF. Full variable domain (missing parts from reference TRBV7-3 and TRBJ2-5): GAGVSQTPSNKVTEKGKYVELRCDPISGHTALYWYRQSLGQGPEFLIYFQGTGAADDSGLPNDRFFAVRPEGSVSTLKIQRTERGDSAVYLCASSLARDSRTQYFGPGTRLLVL.

The genes are TRBV4-3 and TRBJ1-6; D is perhaps TRBD1 (5 bases). The CDR3 has 15 residues. The germline gives CDR1 LGHNA, CDR2 YSLEER. Trimming took 3 bases from V and 5 from J, leaving 11 bases between them. The CDR3 sequence: CASSHPAGDNSPLHF. Here the CDR3 DNA reads TGCGCCAGCAGCCACCCCGCGGGGGATAATTCACCCCTCCACTTT.

This clone was counted between two and nine times. This chain uses TRBV11-1 with TRBJ2-3, with D perhaps TRBD2 (5 bases). Germline CDR1 reads SGHAT; CDR2 reads FQDESV (reference sequence). The CDR3 sequence is 14 residues long. V dropped 3 bases and J dropped 0 bases, with 7 bases sitting between them. In DNA form, the CDR3 reads TGTGCCAGCAGCTTCGGCGGGAGCACAGATACGCAGTATTTT. It is translated as CASSFGGSTDTQYF.

There are a few counts of this clone. The chain combines TRBV28 with TRBJ1-2; D is uncertain. The CDR3 contains 12 residues. Per germline, CDR1 MDHEN and CDR2 SYDVKM. V shed 3 bases and J shed 5 bases, with 7 bases lying between them. This chain's CDR3 is CASSFGSYGYTF. The DNA for the CDR3 is TGTGCCAGCAGTTTCGGGTCATATGGCTACACCTTC.

This chain joins TRBV18 and TRBJ2-3, with a weak D call TRBD1 (6 bases). The CDR3 is made up of 13 amino acids. Germline V CDR1 and CDR2: KGHSH, LQKENI. V was cut by 8 bases and J by 1 base, with 10 bases left in between. The CDR3 here is CASAGVGTDTQYF. CDR3 bases: TGTGCCAGCGCAGGGGTTGGCACAGATACGCAGTATTTT.

The rearrangement joins TRBV7-2 to TRBJ2-1; a weak D match, TRBD1 (5 bases). The CDR3 totals 12 residues. The ends were cut back, 6 bases at V and 10 bases at J, with 13 bases in the middle. CDR1 SGHTA and CDR2 FQGNSA come from the germline V gene. CDR3 sequence reads: CASSYQGNEQFF. The DNA for the CDR3 is TGTGCCAGCAGTTACCAGGGCAACGAGCAGTTCTTC.

The chain links TRBV18 to TRBJ2-6; 7 bases fit TRBD1. Germline V lookup: CDR1 KGHSH, CDR2 LQKENI. Trimming at V came to 1 base and at J to 3 bases, leaving 3 bases not matched to a gene. There are 16 residues in the CDR3. The CDR3 nucleotides are TGTGCCAGCTCACCACTGACAGGGCGTGGGGCCAACGTCCTGACTTTC. Its protein product is CASSPLTGRGANVLTF.

This clone showed up just a few times. V usage is TRBV14 and J usage is TRBJ1-6; 8 nucleotides line up with TRBD1. Per germline, CDR1 SGHDN and CDR2 FVKESK. The CDR3 has 15 amino acids. Losses at the gene ends were 4 bases for V and 6 bases for J; bases not matched to a gene: 5. CDR3 residues: CASSRRDRINSPLHF. For the CDR3, the DNA is TGTGCCAGCAGCCGCCGGGACAGGATTAATTCACCCCTCCACTTT.

This clone was detected a few times. The chain is built from TRBV7-3 and TRBJ1-3; 10 bases are shared with TRBD1. After removal of 3 bases from V and 2 bases from J, the junction contained 1 base not matched to a gene. This CDR3 is built from 15 residues. The germline V gene encodes CDR1 SGHTA and CDR2 FQGTGA. CDR3 coding DNA: TGTGCCAGCAGCTTTGGACAGGGGGCTGGAAACACCATATATTTT. It is translated as CASSFGQGAGNTIYF.

This clone has more than one count but fewer than ten. The chain has TRBV7-9 and TRBJ2-7, with D perhaps matching TRBD1 (6 bases). The CDR3 totals 13 residues. V was shortened by 4 bases and J by 1 base, with 8 bases between the two germline ends. Looked up from germline, CDR1 is SEHNR and CDR2 is FQNEAQ (reference sequence). The CDR3 nucleotides are TGTGCCAGCAGCTACAGGGATTCCTACGAGCAGTACTTC. This codes for CASSYRDSYEQYF. Variable domain in full (rest from reference TRBV7-9 and TRBJ2-7): DTGVSQNPRHKITKRGQNVTFRCDPISEHNRLYWYRQTLGQGPEFLTYFQNEAQLEKSRLLSDRFSAERPKGSFSTLEIQRTEQGDSAMYLCASSYRDSYEQYFGPGTRLTVT.

In its sample, this clone was seen a few times. The CDR3 sequence is CASSTQVTHEQYF. The CDR3 DNA sequence: TGTGCCAGTAGTACTCAGGTAACCCACGAGCAGTACTTC. V is TRBV19 and J is TRBJ2-7; no firm D call. Per germline, CDR1 LNHDA and CDR2 SQIVND (reference sequence). The V gene lost 4 bases and the J gene lost 5 bases, with 12 bases spanning the gap. The CDR3 consists of 13 residues.

This chain joins TRBV9 and TRBJ1-2; D is possibly TRBD1 (5 bases). Germline CDR1 and CDR2: SGDLS and YYNGEE. The CDR3 sequence is 15 residues long. The V and J ends lost 3 bases and 7 bases respectively, with 19 bases between them. CDR3 sequence reads: CASSETALLVRGYTF. The DNA for the CDR3 is TGTGCCAGCAGCGAGACAGCTCTCCTGGTTCGTGGCTACACCTTC.

This clone was counted between two and nine times. J is TRBJ2-1 and V is TRBV5-1, with a weak D call TRBD1 (6 bases). Trimming removed 0 bases from V and 7 bases from J, with 11 bases in between. This CDR3 region has 14 residues. Germline V lookup: CDR1 SGHRS, CDR2 YFSETQ. The CDR3: CASSLVQGRNEQFF. The CDR3 DNA sequence: TGCGCCAGCAGCTTGGTACAGGGTAGGAATGAGCAGTTCTTC. Together with reference TRBV5-1 and TRBJ2-1, the CDR3 gives the full variable domain: KAGVTQTPRYLIKTRGQQVTLSCSPISGHRSVSWYQQTPGQGLQFLFEYFSETQRNKGNFPGRFSGRQFSNSRSEMNVSTLELGDSALYLCASSLVQGRNEQFFGPGTRLTVL.

This clone was picked up a small number of times. V gene TRBV7-8 combines with J gene TRBJ1-2, with 7 positions matching TRBD1. The CDR3 length is 14 residues. V trimming: 2 bases; J trimming: 6 bases; junction bases outside the gene matches: 6. The germline V gene encodes CDR1 SGHVS and CDR2 FQNEAQ. This CDR3 reads CASSLNSGGDGYTF. CDR3 nucleotides: TGTGCCAGCAGCTTAAATTCAGGGGGTGATGGCTACACCTTC.

This clone was seen many times. The chain employs TRBV7-8 and TRBJ1-1, with D hard to call. The germline CDR1 and CDR2 sequences are SGHVS and FQNEAQ. The ends were cut back, 3 bases at V and 0 bases at J, with 14 bases in the middle. The CDR3 consists of 16 residues. For the CDR3, the DNA is TGTGCCAGCAGCTTTCTAGGAGGGAACATGAACACTGAAGCTTTCTTT. Amino acid sequence: CASSFLGGNMNTEAFF.

This clone was seen more than once but under ten times. The J gene is TRBJ2-1, the V gene TRBV7-2; D might be TRBD2 (6 bases). The V gene lost 6 bases and the J gene lost 7 bases, with 13 bases spanning the gap. The CDR3 is 13 amino acids. Looked up from germline, CDR1 is SGHTA and CDR2 is FQGNSA. The CDR3 loop is CASRFTGENEQFF. CDR3 in DNA: TGTGCCAGCAGATTTACGGGGGAGAATGAGCAGTTCTTC.

This clone was recorded a few times. The V call is TRBV15, the J call TRBJ1-3; no firm D call. Trimming stripped 6 bases from V and 0 bases from J, with 6 bases between. The CDR3 runs to 13 residues. The germline V gene has CDR1 LNHNV and CDR2 YYDKDF (reference sequence). CDR3 sequence: CATSFISGNTIYF. The DNA for the CDR3 is TGTGCCACCAGTTTTATCTCTGGAAACACCATATATTTT.

In its sample, this clone was seen a few times. This chain joins TRBV4-2 and TRBJ2-1; 8 nucleotides agree with TRBD2. The CDR3 is made up of 16 amino acids. Germline V gene lookup returns CDR1 LGHNA and CDR2 YNFKEQ. J lost 6 bases, V lost 0 bases, and 7 bases had no gene match. CDR3 protein: CASSQDVGGASNEQFF. CDR3 sequence (DNA): TGTGCCAGCAGCCAAGATGTCGGGGGGGCATCCAATGAGCAGTTCTTC.

The chain is built from TRBV10-2 and TRBJ2-3; perhaps TRBD2 as D (5 bases). CDR1 and CDR2 (germline): WSHSY, SAAADI. This CDR3 region has 12 residues. Trimming removed 4 bases at V and 7 bases at J, with 9 bases between. This CDR3 reads CASSVIANTQYF. The CDR3 nucleotides are TGCGCCAGCAGTGTAATAGCGAATACGCAGTATTTT.

V is TRBV9 and J is TRBJ2-1, with D possibly matching TRBD2 (7 bases). The CDR3 covers 17 residues. Germline values: CDR1 SGDLS, CDR2 YYNGEE. V lost 3 bases, J lost 0 bases, and 16 bases lay in between. For the CDR3, the DNA is TGTGCCAGCAGCGCCCTGGGGGGGGGCAGCTCCTACAATGAGCAGTTCTTC. Translating it yields CASSALGGGSSYNEQFF.

The V and J genes are TRBV5-1 and TRBJ1-2, with a weak D call TRBD1 (5 bases). The V and J ends lost 3 bases and 8 bases respectively, with 17 bases between them. Germline values: CDR1 SGHRS, CDR2 YFSETQ. The CDR3 is 14 residues long. CDR3 protein: CASSSRVGASGYTF. For the CDR3, the DNA is TGCGCCAGCAGCTCAAGGGTAGGGGCAAGCGGCTACACCTTC.

This clone was seen more than once but under ten times. The DNA for the CDR3 is TGCGCCAGCAGCTTCGCCGGGACTTCCGATACGCAGTATTTT. Its protein product is CASSFAGTSDTQYF. The rearrangement links TRBV5-1 to TRBJ2-3; a possible D gene is TRBD2 (6 bases). Germline assignment: CDR1 SGHRS and CDR2 YFSETQ. Trimming took off 2 bases at V and 6 bases at J, with 13 bases between the two ends. The CDR3 covers 14 residues.

This clone was seen a handful of times. The chain couples TRBV9 to TRBJ2-5, with D unclear. The V gene's germline CDR1 is SGDLS and CDR2 YYNGEE. Trimming cost V 4 bases and J 5 bases, with 6 bases left between them. CDR3 length: 11 residues. DNA for the CDR3: TGTGCCAGCAGCCCATTTGAGACCCAGTACTTC. Amino acid sequence: CASSPFETQYF.

This chain joins TRBV5-6 and TRBJ2-7; TRBD2 aligns across 16 bases. The CDR3 totals 15 residues. The germline CDR1 and CDR2 sequences are SGHDT and YYEEEE. Trimming at V came to 3 bases and at J to 6 bases, leaving 3 bases not matched to a gene. The CDR3 DNA reads TGTGCCAGCAGCTCGGGACTAGCGGGGGGGCTCGAGCAGTACTTC. Its translation: CASSSGLAGGLEQYF.

V gene TRBV2 combines with J gene TRBJ2-7, with 9 bases aligning to TRBD2. Per the germline V gene, CDR1 is SNHLY and CDR2 is FYNNEI. The ends lost 4 bases at V and 5 bases at J; junction bases unmatched: 6. The CDR3 length is 14 residues. CDR3 DNA: TGTGCCAGCAGTGGTCTGGCGGGGGGGCACGAGCAGTACTTC. Translated: CASSGLAGGHEQYF.

Only a few counts were recorded for this clone. This chain connects TRBV2 to TRBJ2-6; 7 nucleotides match TRBD1. CDR3 length equals 15 residues. CDR1 is SNHLY and CDR2 is FYNNEI in the germline V gene. The J segment lost 4 bases and the V segment lost 7 bases, leaving 7 bases of the junction unmatched. This CDR3 is CASTLDRVGANVLTF. CDR3 in DNA: TGTGCCAGCACCCTCGACAGGGTCGGGGCCAACGTCCTGACTTTC.

This clone was recorded a few times. The chain combines TRBV6-5 with TRBJ2-5, with TRBD1 identical over 10 bases. CDR3 size: 14 residues. Germline-derived CDR1 and CDR2 are MNHEY and SVGAGI. V lost 5 bases, J lost 6 bases, and 6 bases stayed unmatched. In DNA, the CDR3 is TGTGCCAGCAGTACCGGGACAGGGGCGCAGACCCAGTACTTC. Protein sequence: CASSTGTGAQTQYF.

This clone came up a few times. The genes are TRBV29-1 and TRBJ2-1; unclear D gene. Germline CDR1 reads SQVTM; CDR2 reads ANQGSEA. V was cut by 8 bases and J by 7 bases, with 18 bases left in between. The CDR3 sequence is 13 residues long. CDR3 sequence reads: CSTWVAVWNEQFF. Here the CDR3 DNA reads TGCAGCACTTGGGTAGCTGTTTGGAATGAGCAGTTCTTC.

CDR3 residues: CASSLGAGFNYGYTF. The CDR3 DNA reads as TGTGCCAGCAGCTTGGGGGCCGGTTTTAACTATGGCTACACCTTC. The rearrangement links TRBV5-4 to TRBJ1-2, with unresolved D. Germline CDR1 and CDR2: SGHNT and YYREEE (reference sequence). Trimming left V 0 bases short and J 1 base short, with 10 bases between. This CDR3 region has 15 residues.

Worth noting for this clone: Since a much larger clone is just one base distant, this may be a read error. V usage is TRBV7-9 and J usage is TRBJ2-3; tentatively, D is TRBD2 (5 bases). The germline V gene encodes CDR1 SEHNR and CDR2 FQNEAQ (reference sequence). The V end was cut by 3 bases, the J end by 1 base, with 5 bases between. CDR3 size: 13 residues. In DNA, the CDR3 is TGTGCCAGCAGCTTGGAGGGCACAGATACGCAGTATTTT. It translates to CASSLEGTDTQYF.

The chain combines TRBV7-8 with TRBJ2-5, with D perhaps matching TRBD2 (7 bases). Deletions cut 1 base from V and 7 bases from J, with 19 bases between. The CDR3 sequence is 16 residues long. The V gene's germline CDR1 is SGHVS and CDR2 FQNEAQ. The CDR3 here is CASSLGGLAERRTQYF. The CDR3 DNA is TGTGCCAGCAGCTTAGGGGGGCTAGCGGAACGAAGGACCCAGTACTTC. The full variable domain, rest sourced from reference TRBV7-8 and TRBJ2-5, is GAGVSQSPRYKVAKRGQDVALRCDPISGHVSLFWYQQALGQGPEFLTYFQNEAQLDKSGLPSDRFFAERPEGSVSTLKIQRTQQEDSAVYLCASSLGGLAERRTQYFGPGTRLLVL.

The chain carries TRBV6-5 and TRBJ2-7; possible D gene TRBD1, 6 bases. Trimming took off 7 bases at V and 3 bases at J, with 13 bases between the two ends. The length of the CDR3 is 13 residues. Germline loops: CDR1 MNHEY, CDR2 SVGAGI. The chain's CDR3 is CASTQGGNYEQYF. DNA for the CDR3: TGTGCCAGCACCCAAGGGGGAAACTACGAGCAGTACTTC.